This TCR beta chain was recorded in a study of blood T cell repertoires in COVID-19. The wider study: COVID-19 samples from acute and convalescent phases originated in the United States, Italy and Spain. PBMCs, B-cell-depleted T cells, or T cells provided the cDNA or gDNA that made up the material.

This CDR3 region has 15 residues. In germline, CDR1 is SGHRS, CDR2 YFSETQ. The J segment lost 5 bases and the V segment lost 2 bases, leaving 2 bases of the junction unmatched. Seattle cases were enrolled at active infection and followed longitudinally. Authors' methods: Reference gene primers were amplified, and this amplification served to estimate nucleated cell counts. Clones were read by immunoSEQ multiplex PCR, and TCRdb kept only the in-frame ones, dropping some. V and J calls and clone size come straight from that table; D and trimming were deduced from the DNA. The sample includes 98,000 or so clones, roughly 89% seen only once; the top ten take under 5.5%.

Sequencing was performed on peripheral blood. The clonotype was recovered from a man aged 55 to 70 with COVID-19, enrolled during active disease. J is TRBJ2-1 and V is TRBV5-1; 12 bases fit TRBD2. The CDR3 DNA is TGCGCCAGCAGCTTTCTAGCGGGAGGGGACAATGAGCAGTTCTTC. Protein product: CASSFLAGGDNEQFF.